These T cell receptor beta chains were read from a single sample in a study of T cell changes during pregnancy in multiple sclerosis. The protocol was immunoSEQ multiplex PCR, while the TCRdb copy is restricted to in-frame clones and leaves out a portion. The sample holds around 77,000 clones, 91% seen once. The sample consisted of peripheral blood, taken in the third trimester of pregnancy. The receptors originated from a female donor in good health, enrolled as a control in a pregnancy study. Each CDR3 is given with its conserved first and last residue. D genes are given only for firm matches. Expanded clones are given a class, and other clones once, few, many or no size at all.

J	D	size	V	DNA	CDR3
TRBJ2-7	.	.	TRBV7-2	TGTGCCAGCAGCTTAACTGACTACTCCTACGAGCAGTACTTC	CASSLTDYSYEQYF
TRBJ2-1	.	.	TRBV18	TGTGCCAGCTCACCACCGGCAGTTTGGGAGCAGTTCTTC	CASSPPAVWEQFF
TRBJ2-7	TRBD1	.	TRBV10-3	TGTGCCATCAGGGGGACAGTAGAAACCTACGAGCAGTACTTC	CAIRGTVETYEQYF
TRBJ2-3	.	.	TRBV6-5	TGTGCCAGCAGTGGGAGGACTTCTCGCACAGATACGCAGTATTTT	CASSGRTSRTDTQYF
TRBJ2-1	TRBD2	once	TRBV25-1	TGTGCCAGCAGTGTTAGACTAGCGGGAGGAAGGAATGAGCAGTTCTTC	CASSVRLAGGRNEQFF
TRBJ2-5	.	.	TRBV6-4	TGTGCCAGCAGCCCTACGGAGGATAGTGGGGAGACCCAGTACTTC	CASSPTEDSGETQYF
TRBJ1-5	.	.	TRBV7-8	TGTGCCAGCAGCTCTACAGATCAGCCCCAGCATTTT	CASSSTDQPQHF
TRBJ1-2	.	few	TRBV28	TGTGCCAGCAGTTTATTAGGAGGGCGGATTAACTATGGCTACACCTTC	CASSLLGGRINYGYTF
TRBJ2-3	TRBD1	.	TRBV5-6	TGTGCCAGCAGCCGCCCTGACAGGGTCGGCACAGATACGCAGTATTTT	CASSRPDRVGTDTQYF
TRBJ2-1	.	.	TRBV4-1	TGCGCCAGCAGCATAGTCGGGAGCTCCTACAATGAGCAGTTCTTC	CASSIVGSSYNEQFF
TRBJ2-3	TRBD1	.	TRBV6-5	TGTGCCAGCAGTTACACGACAGGGCTTAGCACAGATACGCAGTATTTT	CASSYTTGLSTDTQYF
TRBJ2-2	.	.	TRBV7-2	TGTGCCAGCAGCCGTGGGGGTCTAGCGTATACAACCGGGGAGCTGTTTTTT	CASSRGGLAYTTGELFF
TRBJ2-2	.	.	TRBV6-1	TGTGCCAGCTCTTTTCTAGTCCCAAACACCGGGGAGCTGTTTTTT	CASSFLVPNTGELFF
TRBJ1-4	.	.	TRBV29-1	TGCAGCGGAGTAGGGGGTGAAAAACTGTTTTTT	CSGVGGEKLFF
TRBJ2-7	.	.	TRBV7-9	TGTGCCAGCAGGTCAACAGGGAGCTCCTACGAGCAGTACTTC	CASRSTGSSYEQYF
TRBJ1-1	TRBD1	.	TRBV4-3	TGCGCCAGCAGCGGCGGGGACAGGGTCACTGAAGCTTTCTTT	CASSGGDRVTEAFF
TRBJ2-3	.	.	TRBV6-5	TGTGCCAGCAGTAACAGGCCGAGCACAGATACGCAGTATTTT	CASSNRPSTDTQYF
TRBJ2-1	TRBD1	.	TRBV7-8	TGTGCCAGCAGCCACCGGGGACAGGACGAAGATGAGCAGTTCTTC	CASSHRGQDEDEQFF
TRBJ2-5	TRBD2	.	TRBV7-2	TGTGCCAGCAGCTTAGTTATAGCGGGGGGTGGCGAGACCCAGTACTTC	CASSLVIAGGGETQYF
TRBJ2-5	TRBD2	once	TRBV7-8	TGTGCCAGCAGAATAGCGGGGGGGAGTACGATGACCCAGTACTTC	CASRIAGGSTMTQYF
TRBJ1-5	.	.	TRBV28	TGTGCCAGCAGTCCAACTCAGGGAGGCCCCTATCAGCCCCAGCATTTT	CASSPTQGGPYQPQHF
TRBJ1-6	.	.	TRBV6-1	TGTGCCAGCAGTGGAGGACAGTATAATTCACCCCTCCACTTT	CASSGGQYNSPLHF
TRBJ2-5	TRBD1	.	TRBV5-4	TGTGCCAGCAGCCCAACGAAGGGACAGGGGGAGACCCAGTACTTC	CASSPTKGQGETQYF
TRBJ2-3	TRBD2	.	TRBV27	TGTGCCAGCAGTATTGGACTAGCGGGTGGTCCAGATACGCAGTATTTT	CASSIGLAGGPDTQYF
TRBJ1-1	.	.	TRBV10-3	TGTGCCACCCAGGGTATGAACACTGAAGCTTTCTTT	CATQGMNTEAFF
TRBJ2-5	.	.	TRBV6-1	TGTGCCAGCAACCACCGGACAGCACAAGAGACCCAGTACTTC	CASNHRTAQETQYF
TRBJ2-1	.	.	TRBV2	TGTGCCAGCAGTGAAGAACGGACAGTCTACAATGAGCAGTTCTTC	CASSEERTVYNEQFF